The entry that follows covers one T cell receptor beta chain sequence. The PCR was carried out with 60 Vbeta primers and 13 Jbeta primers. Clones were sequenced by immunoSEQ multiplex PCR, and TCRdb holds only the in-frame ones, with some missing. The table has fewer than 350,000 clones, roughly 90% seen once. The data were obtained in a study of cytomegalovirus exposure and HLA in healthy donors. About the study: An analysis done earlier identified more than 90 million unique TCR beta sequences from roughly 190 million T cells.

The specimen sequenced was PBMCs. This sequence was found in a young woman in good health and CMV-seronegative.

DNA for the CDR3: TGTGCCAGCTCATTGGGACAGCTAGACAATCAGCCCCAGCATTTT. It encodes CASSLGQLDNQPQHF. The chain links TRBV18 to TRBJ1-5, with 7 bases lining up with TRBD1. Per germline, CDR1 KGHSH and CDR2 LQKENI. V lost 5 bases, J lost 3 bases, and 7 bases stayed unmatched. This CDR3 has 15 residues.